Below, 22 T cell receptor beta chains from the same sample are listed, as sequenced in a study of blood T cell repertoires in COVID-19. Profiled with immunoSEQ multiplex PCR; TCRdb holds only in-frame clones, not every one. Of some 210,000 clones detected, about nine tenths appear once; the ten largest clones hold around 10%. The specimen sequenced was PBMCs or T cells enriched from blood (not recorded which). The receptor source for this set is a man between 18 and 35 years old with acute COVID-19.

This clone has a single count. For the CDR3, the DNA is TGTGCCAGCAGTTTCGCAGTTAACTATGGCTACACCTTC. This gives the protein CASSFAVNYGYTF. The rearrangement links TRBV28 to TRBJ1-2; no clear D. There are 13 residues in the CDR3. The germline gives CDR1 MDHEN, CDR2 SYDVKM. V was shortened by 3 bases and J by 1 base, with 6 bases between the two germline ends.

The chain uses TRBV13 and TRBJ1-2; the D is unclear. Germline CDR1 reads PRHDT; CDR2 reads FYEKMQ (reference sequence). The V and J ends lost 2 bases and 2 bases respectively, with 9 bases between them. This CDR3 comprises 14 residues. The CDR3 sequence: CASSLTDQNYGYTF. Here the CDR3 DNA reads TGTGCCAGCAGCTTAACAGACCAGAACTATGGCTACACCTTC.

The rearrangement uses TRBV28 and TRBJ2-1, with TRBD2 matching 10 bases. V lost 5 bases, J lost 8 bases, and 9 bases stayed unmatched. Germline CDR1 MDHEN, CDR2 SYDVKM. The CDR3 runs to 15 residues. CDR3 in DNA: TGTGCCAGCAGTATCCTGGGGACTAGCGTCTATGAGCAGTTCTTC. It codes for CASSILGTSVYEQFF.

The chain links TRBV7-3 to TRBJ1-1, with D hard to call. Germline V gives CDR1 SGHTA, CDR2 FQGTGA. Deletions cut 4 bases from V and 3 bases from J, with 12 bases between. CDR3 length: 14 amino acids. The CDR3 bases are TGTGCCAGCAGCTCCTCCGGAGTAGACACTGAAGCTTTCTTT. This codes for CASSSSGVDTEAFF.

This chain joins TRBV4-1 and TRBJ1-1; 8 bases map to TRBD1. J was trimmed by 1 base and V by 3 bases; bases with no gene match: 4. The CDR3 totals 15 residues. The germline V gene encodes CDR1 MGHRA and CDR2 YSYEKL. The CDR3: CASSHRTGPNTEAFF. CDR3 sequence (DNA): TGCGCCAGCAGCCACCGGACAGGGCCGAACACTGAAGCTTTCTTT.

The chain is built from TRBV28 and TRBJ1-1, with D uncertain. This CDR3 comprises 14 residues. V was cut by 0 bases and J by 2 bases, with 7 bases left in between. CDR1 and CDR2 from the germline V gene are MDHEN and SYDVKM. The CDR3 loop is CASSLWRVNTEAFF. In DNA form, the CDR3 reads TGTGCCAGCAGTTTATGGAGGGTTAACACTGAAGCTTTCTTT. Complete variable domain (other parts from reference TRBV28 and TRBJ1-1): DVKVTQSSRYLVKRTGEKVFLECVQDMDHENMFWYRQDPGLGLRLIYFSYDVKMKEKGDIPEGYSVSREKKERFSLILESASTNQTSMYLCASSLWRVNTEAFFGQGTRLTVV.

The genes are TRBV7-3 and TRBJ2-1; 15 nucleotides agree with TRBD2. This CDR3 region has 19 residues. CDR1 is SGHTA and CDR2 is FQGTGA in the germline V gene. J was trimmed by 5 bases and V by 5 bases; bases with no gene match: 13. For the CDR3, the DNA is TGTGCCAGCAGCCCTGGGACTAGCGGGAGGAATCTTCGGGACAATGAGCAGTTCTTC. Its translation: CASSPGTSGRNLRDNEQFF.

The table lists this clone with a count of one. This rearrangement joins TRBV7-2 to TRBJ2-3; 9 positions match TRBD2. The CDR3 consists of 16 residues. The V and J ends lost 3 bases and 5 bases, in that order; junction bases with no gene match: 9. CDR1 is SGHTA, CDR2 FQGNSA, per germline. The CDR3 DNA is TGTGCCAGCAGCTTCCTGGCGGGAGGGTGGAAAGATACGCAGTATTTT. This gives the protein CASSFLAGGWKDTQYF.

The rearrangement uses TRBV5-1 and TRBJ2-3; TRBD2 matches at 7 bases. The ends lost 3 bases at V and 5 bases at J; junction bases unmatched: 0. CDR3 length: 12 amino acids. Germline CDR1 SGHRS, CDR2 YFSETQ. This CDR3 reads CASSSGGDTQYF. As DNA, the CDR3 is TGCGCCAGCAGCTCGGGGGGAGATACGCAGTATTTT.

The chain joins TRBV28 to TRBJ2-1; the match to TRBD2 covers 10 bases. The V and J ends lost 8 bases and 6 bases, in that order; junction bases with no gene match: 7. Germline V lookup: CDR1 MDHEN, CDR2 SYDVKM. The CDR3 contains 14 residues. The CDR3 DNA sequence: TGTGCCAGCGATGGAGCGGGAGGGGGCAATGAGCAGTTCTTC. It encodes CASDGAGGGNEQFF.

The chain combines TRBV4-2 with TRBJ2-7; D is ambiguous. Germline assignment: CDR1 LGHNA and CDR2 YNFKEQ. V shed 3 bases and J shed 6 bases, with 12 bases lying between them. The CDR3 is 13 amino acids. The CDR3 DNA follows: TGTGCCAGCAGCCAGCCGGGTCCCTCCGAGCAGTACTTC. Residues: CASSQPGPSEQYF.

The chain carries TRBV11-3 and TRBJ2-1; D remains ambiguous. Trimming left V 5 bases short and J 5 bases short, with 16 bases between. The CDR3 consists of 15 residues. CDR1 SGHNT and CDR2 YENEEA come from the germline V gene. The CDR3 coding sequence is TGTGCCAGCAGCAGCGAAAATTCGGCCAACAATGAGCAGTTCTTC. Its translation is CASSSENSANNEQFF.

The sample holds one count of this clone. The chain has TRBV21-1 and TRBJ2-1; no DNA check was done on the table's D call, TRBD2. TRBV21-1 is assigned pseudogene status. This CDR3 contains 16 residues. The CDR3 here is CASSRGLAGVNNEQFF. The CDR3 bases are TGTGCCAGCAGCAGGGGACTAGCGGGAGTAAACAATGAGCAGTTCTTC.

This clone was recorded only once. The J gene is TRBJ2-1, the V gene TRBV5-4; 9 bases map to TRBD2. Trimming cost V 1 base and J 3 bases; bases outside gene matches: 5. Germline CDR1 and CDR2: SGHNT and YYREEE (reference sequence). The length of the CDR3 is 16 residues. The CDR3 DNA reads TGTGCCAGCAGCTTGCTAGCGGGAAGTATCTACAATGAGCAGTTCTTC. This gives the protein CASSLLAGSIYNEQFF.

The rearrangement uses TRBV21-1 and TRBJ2-5; TRBD1 was called by the table and not checked on the DNA. TRBV21-1 is classified as a pseudogene. CDR3 length: 14 residues. The DNA for the CDR3 is TGTGCCAGCAGCAAAATTGAAGGTTGGGCGACCCAGTACTTC. This sequence encodes CASSKIEGWATQYF.

The chain employs TRBV12-5 and TRBJ2-3; 7 positions agree with TRBD2. Germline CDR1 is LGHNT and CDR2 is FRNRAP. CDR3 length: 14 amino acids. Trimming removed 3 bases from V and 3 bases from J; junction bases left unmatched: 3. The CDR3, as DNA: TGTGCTAGTGGTTTAGGCGGGAGAACAGATACGCAGTATTTT. This codes for CASGLGGRTDTQYF.

The chain employs TRBV11-1 and TRBJ2-5; the match to TRBD1 covers 9 bases. The junction had 6 bases not matched to a gene; V was cut back by 5 bases and J by 5 bases. CDR3 length: 14 amino acids. CDR1 and CDR2 from the germline V gene are SGHAT and FQDESV (reference sequence). CDR3 amino acids: CASSQRTGEETQYF. The CDR3 region has the DNA TGTGCCAGCAGCCAACGGACAGGGGAGGAGACCCAGTACTTC.

The chain has TRBV3-1 (or the pseudogene TRBV3-2) and TRBJ1-1; a weak D match, TRBD1 (6 bases). Trimming took 1 base from V and 1 from J, leaving 13 bases between them. The CDR3 extends over 16 amino acids. CDR1 is LGHDT, CDR2 YNNKEL, per germline (reference sequence). The CDR3 nucleotides read TGTGCCAGCAGCCAAGGGGGATGGGGGCAGAACACTGAAGCTTTCTTT. Protein sequence: CASSQGGWGQNTEAFF.

V gene TRBV5-6 combines with J gene TRBJ1-2; possible D gene TRBD1, 5 bases. Germline V gene sequence: CDR1 SGHDT, CDR2 YYEEEE. V dropped 2 bases and J dropped 8 bases, with 25 bases sitting between them. This CDR3 is built from 17 residues. In DNA, the CDR3 is TGTGCCAGCAGCTTTCTGATTCCAGGGATCTCCCTTCGGGGCTACACCTTC. Translating it yields CASSFLIPGISLRGYTF.

This clone was counted between two and nine times. This chain links TRBV19 with TRBJ1-6; D is perhaps TRBD1 (5 bases). This CDR3 comprises 15 residues. V lost 3 bases and J lost 8, with 14 bases in between. Germline-derived CDR1 and CDR2 are LNHDA and SQIVND (reference sequence). CDR3 DNA sequence: TGTGCCAGTAGTATTGTCGGGGGTCTGGATTCACCCCTCCACTTT. Translated: CASSIVGGLDSPLHF.

V is TRBV12-3 or TRBV12-4 and J is TRBJ2-5; D is unclear. The CDR3 length is 11 residues. Trimming took 2 bases from V and 6 from J, leaving 4 bases between them. This chain's CDR3 is CASSLTKTQYF. The CDR3 DNA sequence: TGTGCCAGCAGTTTAACAAAGACCCAGTACTTC.

In its sample, this clone was seen a few times. J is TRBJ2-1 and V is TRBV28; tentatively, D is TRBD2 (6 bases). The V gene lost 3 bases and the J gene lost 8 bases, with 11 bases spanning the gap. The CDR3 contains 13 residues. CDR1 is MDHEN, CDR2 SYDVKM, per germline. As DNA, the CDR3 is TGTGCCAGCAGTTTGTCGGGGGACCATGAGCAGTTCTTC. Translating it yields CASSLSGDHEQFF.